The entry that follows covers one T cell receptor beta chain sequence. Enrolment of Seattle patients took place during active infection, and they were followed longitudinally. This sample is drawn from a study of blood T cell repertoires in COVID-19. About the research overall: Material from acute and convalescent COVID-19 was sourced from the United States, Italy and Spain. T cells, B-cell-depleted T cells, or PBMCs provided the cDNA or gDNA that served as material.

The CDR3 extends over 17 amino acids. V gave up 2 bases and J gave up 1 base; unmatched junction bases: 6. The germline CDR1 and CDR2 sequences are KGHSH and LQKENI. Per the original data handling: Amplification from reference gene primers served as the basis for estimated nucleated cell counts. Sequencing was performed with immunoSEQ multiplex PCR; in TCRdb, only in-frame clones are kept and a portion is missing. V, J and clone size reflect that table, while D and trimming were determined from the DNA. The sample consists of roughly 14,000 clones, around nine tenths of them appearing once. Sample: peripheral blood. The clonotype comes from a woman of 80 years or more with COVID-19, enrolled during active disease. This chain connects TRBV18 to TRBJ1-1; TRBD1 agrees at 11 bases. The CDR3 DNA is TGTGCCAGCTCACCAAGGACCGGGACAGGGGGGAACACTGAAGCTTTCTTT. It codes for CASSPRTGTGGNTEAFF.